This passage covers 23 T cell receptor beta chains from one sample sequenced in a study of CD8+CD57+ T cells in acquired aplastic anemia. The template used for profiling TCR beta VDJ and CDR3 was genomic DNA. One entry per CDR3 protein results from TCRdb running MiXCR on the reads. The top ten hold approximately 0.82% of the sample, which has 450,000 to 600,000 distinct CDR3 sequences, approximately 32% seen once. Patients chosen for sequencing had shown CD8+CD57+ cell expansion by flow cytometry. The sample consisted of sorted CD4+, CD8+, or CD8+CD57+ T cells (not recorded which) from PBMCs. The receptors stem from a human donor with aplastic anemia.

This chain links TRBV5-1 with TRBJ2-1; possibly TRBD2 for D (6 bases). The CDR3 extends over 14 amino acids. V lost 4 bases and J 7 bases, leaving 15 bases between the germline ends. Germline CDR1 is SGHRS and CDR2 is YFSETQ. The CDR3 region is CASSGEVEYNEQFF. For the CDR3, the DNA is TGCGCCAGCAGCGGGGAGGTGGAGTATAATGAGCAGTTCTTC.

The chain links TRBV27 to TRBJ1-6; D remains unclear. Germline CDR1 MNHEY, CDR2 SMNVEV (reference sequence). Trimming took off 3 bases at V and 10 bases at J, with 13 bases between the two ends. The CDR3 is 14 residues long. For the CDR3, the DNA is TGTGCCAGCAGTTTTAAGAATTACCAATCACCCCTCCACTTT. Translated, it gives CASSFKNYQSPLHF.

This clonotype was picked up a small number of times. V usage is TRBV5-1 and J usage is TRBJ2-5; TRBD2 matches at 7 bases. V trimming: 0 bases; J trimming: 5 bases; junction bases outside the gene matches: 4. The CDR3 has 14 residues. Germline CDR1 is SGHRS and CDR2 is YFSETQ. The CDR3 DNA reads as TGCGCCAGCAGCTTGGAGGCGGGGGTGGAGACCCAGTACTTC. Its protein is CASSLEAGVETQYF.

The chain links TRBV11-2 to TRBJ1-3; D is uncertain. V lost 5 bases and J 0 bases, leaving 17 bases between the germline ends. Germline lookup yields CDR1 SGHAT and CDR2 FQNNGV. The CDR3 is 17 amino acids. The CDR3 coding sequence is TGTGCCAGCAGCACCGCCCCGACTGCCAACTCTGGAAACACCATATATTTT. Translation gives CASSTAPTANSGNTIYF. Using reference TRBV11-2 and TRBJ1-3 for the parts outside the CDR3, the full variable domain is EAGVAQSPRYKIIEKRQSVAFWCNPISGHATLYWYQQILGQGPKLLIQFQNNGVVDDSQLPKDRFSAERLKGVDSTLKIQPAKLEDSAVYLCASSTAPTANSGNTIYFGEGSWLTVV.

The chain combines TRBV29-1 with TRBJ1-6, with 9 bases aligning to TRBD1. Trimming removed 6 bases from V and 11 bases from J; junction bases left unmatched: 8. Germline CDR1 and CDR2: SQVTM and ANQGSEA. This CDR3 region has 13 residues. The CDR3 region has the DNA TGCAGCGTCCCCGCAGGACAGGGGACACCCCTCCACTTT. Encoded protein: CSVPAGQGTPLHF.

This clonotype was seen more than once but under ten times. The chain combines TRBV13 with TRBJ2-1; TRBD2 aligns across 13 bases. The CDR3 is 17 residues long. Germline CDR1 PRHDT, CDR2 FYEKMQ (reference sequence). Trimming removed 0 bases from V and 8 bases from J; junction bases left unmatched: 7. The CDR3 here is CASSLGGLAGAGDEQFF. CDR3 nucleotide sequence: TGTGCCAGCAGCTTAGGAGGACTAGCGGGAGCTGGGGATGAGCAGTTCTTC.

The gene calls are TRBV10-3 and TRBJ1-5, with D possibly matching TRBD1 (5 bases). V was clipped by 4 bases and J by 3 bases, with 16 bases between them. The CDR3 contains 16 residues. Germline V gives CDR1 ENHRY, CDR2 SYGVKD. This CDR3 is CAISVGQGSPNQPQHF. Written as DNA, the CDR3 is TGTGCCATCAGTGTTGGGCAGGGTTCCCCCAATCAGCCCCAGCATTTT.

This clonotype came up a few times. One end of the junction fails to match germline, which may point to a read error. The CDR3 sequence is CASSHAGQVIF. CDR3 sequence (DNA): TGTGCCAGCAGTCACGCGGGACAGGTAATCTTC. The J gene is TRBJ2-1, the V gene TRBV14; 8 bases match TRBD1. Germline CDR1 reads SGHDN; CDR2 reads FVKESK. The CDR3 has 11 residues.

The CDR3, as DNA: TGTGCCAGCAGCTTAGGACTAGCGGGAGGGCCCACGTATCCCTACAATGAGCAGTTCTTC. Translating it yields CASSLGLAGGPTYPYNEQFF. The V gene is TRBV7-2, the J gene TRBJ2-1; 14 positions agree with TRBD2. After removal of 1 base from V and 2 bases from J, the junction contained 10 bases not matched to a gene. Germline CDR1 and CDR2: SGHTA and FQGNSA. This CDR3 is 20 amino acids long.

This clonotype was observed a handful of times. This chain uses TRBV7-3 with TRBJ1-1; D remains ambiguous. Trimming cost V 5 bases and J 4 bases, with 11 bases left between them. The CDR3 length is 13 residues. Looked up from germline, CDR1 is SGHTA and CDR2 is FQGTGA. The CDR3 loop is CASSPARGTEAFF. DNA of the CDR3: TGTGCCAGCAGCCCCGCCCGGGGCACTGAAGCTTTCTTT.

This clonotype was counted at least ten times. The chain is built from TRBV24-1 and TRBJ1-5; tentative D call: TRBD1 (6 bases). This CDR3 is 16 amino acids long. V was clipped by 4 bases and J by 4 bases, with 16 bases between them. Germline CDR1 is KGHDR and CDR2 is SFDVKD. CDR3 coding DNA: TGTGCCACCAGTGACATCAGGGGTAGTTTTAATCAGCCCCAGCATTTT. Residues: CATSDIRGSFNQPQHF.

As regards this clonotype: This may come from a read error, since a much larger clone is one base off. V usage is TRBV24-1 and J usage is TRBJ2-1; 8 nucleotides line up with TRBD2. Per germline, CDR1 KGHDR and CDR2 SFDVKD. The CDR3 is made up of 17 amino acids. DNA of the CDR3: TGTGCCACCGGTGATTTGTATCCCGGGAGGGGGGACAATGAGCAGTTCTTC. Its translation: CATGDLYPGRGDNEQFF.

This clonotype has at least ten counts. CDR3 coding DNA: TGCAGTGTTACACTCGGTATCTCCTACGAGCAGTACTTC. Its translation: CSVTLGISYEQYF. The V gene is TRBV20-1, the J gene TRBJ2-7; the D is unclear. CDR1 is DFQATT, CDR2 SNEGSKA, per germline (reference sequence). CDR3 length: 13 residues. V was clipped by 7 bases and J by 0 bases, with 13 bases between them.

This clonotype was observed a few times. The CDR3 nucleotides read TGCGCCAGCAGCTTGGCAGGAGGGGCCCAGAATTCACCCCTCCACTTT. Protein: CASSLAGGAQNSPLHF. The chain recombines TRBV5-1 with TRBJ1-6, with TRBD1 as a possible D gene (5 bases). The V gene's germline CDR1 is SGHRS and CDR2 YFSETQ. The CDR3 runs 16 residues. V gave up 0 bases and J gave up 7 bases, with 14 bases separating them.

The gene calls are TRBV14 and TRBJ2-1; no firm D call. V was shortened by 0 bases and J by 4 bases, with 7 bases between the two germline ends. The CDR3 runs 14 residues. Germline-derived CDR1 and CDR2 are SGHDN and FVKESK. The CDR3 loop is CASSQDGLYNEQFF. CDR3 DNA: TGTGCCAGCAGCCAAGATGGCCTGTACAATGAGCAGTTCTTC.

This clonotype showed up many times. V gene TRBV2 combines with J gene TRBJ1-5; 9 nucleotides agree with TRBD1. Germline CDR1 is SNHLY and CDR2 is FYNNEI. This CDR3 contains 14 residues. Germline trimming cut 3 bases from V and 6 bases from J; bases unmatched to any gene: 3. CDR3 nucleotide sequence: TGTGCCAGCAGTGAGACAGGGGGTGTTCAGCCCCAGCATTTT. As protein: CASSETGGVQPQHF.

The J gene is TRBJ2-3, the V gene TRBV19; the match to TRBD1 covers 7 bases. V dropped 4 bases and J dropped 4; count of bases not matched to a gene: 8. The CDR3 runs 15 residues. The germline V gene has CDR1 LNHDA and CDR2 SQIVND (reference sequence). CDR3 nucleotide sequence: TGTGCCAGTAGTACAGGAGACAGGGACGCAGATACGCAGTATTTT. Protein product: CASSTGDRDADTQYF.

This sequence joins TRBV19 and TRBJ2-1; 8 bases line up with TRBD1. Unmatched junction bases numbered 7, after V lost 5 bases and J lost 7 bases. CDR1 and CDR2 from the germline V gene are LNHDA and SQIVND (reference sequence). The CDR3 runs 14 residues. DNA for the CDR3: TGTGCCAGTAGTGTTCAGGGGGCTTGGAATGAGCAGTTCTTC. Its protein is CASSVQGAWNEQFF.

The chain uses TRBV3-1 and TRBJ1-2; 7 bases align to TRBD1. CDR1 and CDR2 from the germline V gene are LGHDT and YNNKEL (reference sequence). After removal of 6 bases from V and 2 bases from J, the junction contained 3 bases not matched to a gene. The length of the CDR3 is 13 residues. CDR3 region: CASRGDSNYGYTF. Written as DNA, the CDR3 is TGTGCCAGCAGGGGGGACAGCAACTATGGCTACACCTTC.

This clonotype has ten or more counts. The chain links TRBV9 to TRBJ2-2; D not resolved. V was shortened by 0 bases and J by 2 bases, with 8 bases between the two germline ends. This CDR3 is 15 amino acids long. Looked up from germline, CDR1 is SGDLS and CDR2 is YYNGEE. The CDR3: CASSVGSVNTGELFF. CDR3 nucleotides: TGTGCCAGCAGCGTAGGCTCCGTAAACACCGGGGAGCTGTTTTTT.

The rearrangement links TRBV20-1 to TRBJ2-3, with 10 bases lining up with TRBD2. Germline V lookup: CDR1 DFQATT, CDR2 SNEGSKA (reference sequence). V trimming: 3 bases; J trimming: 6 bases; junction bases outside the gene matches: 6. The CDR3 totals 14 residues. CDR3 coding DNA: TGCAGTGCTAGTATCCTAGCGGGAGTGGATACGCAGTATTTT. Amino acids: CSASILAGVDTQYF.

Notes on this clonotype: The junction does not match germline at one end; this may be a read error. The chain has TRBV30 and TRBJ2-7; D is perhaps TRBD2 (6 bases). From germline, CDR1 is GTSNPN and CDR2 SVGIG (reference sequence). The CDR3 runs to 11 residues. CDR3 amino acids: CAWRDNPGLHF. In nucleotides, the CDR3 is TGTGCCTGGAGAGACAATCCGGGACTTCATTTC.

At least ten counts were recorded for this clonotype. This rearrangement joins TRBV20-1 to TRBJ2-7; TRBD1 aligns across 9 bases. V dropped 5 bases and J dropped 5; count of bases not matched to a gene: 4. The germline V gene has CDR1 DFQATT and CDR2 SNEGSKA (reference sequence). CDR3 length: 12 residues. CDR3 bases: TGCAGTGCTGTCAGGACAGGGGACGAGCAGTACTTC. This sequence encodes CSAVRTGDEQYF.